The clone carrying this T cell receptor beta chain has a count of ten or more. One entry per CDR3 protein results from TCRdb running MiXCR on the reads. Of a few hundred thousand distinct CDR3 sequences detected, about 13% appear once; the ten largest clones hold 8.8%. The data are from a study of T cell repertoires in cytomegalovirus infection. The ends were cut back, 2 bases at V and 6 bases at J, with 11 bases in the middle. Looked up from germline, CDR1 is MDHEN and CDR2 is SYDVKM. This CDR3 has 13 amino acids. The sequence was collected from a human donor in good health (CMV status not recorded). Some clones in this sample may be carry-over from other donors' samples. This chain connects TRBV28 to TRBJ2-7, with D uncertain. Sample: PBMCs. CDR3 sequence: CASSLTGPGEQYF. The CDR3 DNA reads as TGTGCCAGCAGTTTAACCGGACCCGGCGAGCAGTACTTC. Filled out from reference TRBV28 and TRBJ2-7, the complete variable domain reads DVKVTQSSRYLVKRTGEKVFLECVQDMDHENMFWYRQDPGLGLRLIYFSYDVKMKEKGDIPEGYSVSREKKERFSLILESASTNQTSMYLCASSLTGPGEQYFGPGTRLTVT.